The next 21 T cell receptor beta chains were all read from a single sample in a study of blood T cell repertoires in COVID-19 (dated by TCRdb to between 2020 and 2021). Receptors were amplified or captured by the immunoSEQ multiplex PCR assay. TCRdb took this table from immuneACCESS and kept in-frame rearrangements with V and J called. Such tables lack part of the clones; where checked against another copy, unresolved V genes explain under half of the gap, and the rest is unexplained. The sample data list almost 400,000 clones, and approximately 89% of these were observed just once. The ten largest clones take up 1.5% to 2% of the sample. Sequenced material: PBMCs or T cells enriched from blood (not recorded which). Every receptor here comes from a woman aged 25 to 39 who had recovered from COVID-19.

The CDR3 DNA sequence: TGTGCCAGCAGTGCAGGGGGGCTGGGGGCGACCCAGTACTTC. Amino acids: CASSAGGLGATQYF. The genes are TRBV28 and TRBJ2-5; D is possibly TRBD1 (7 bases). The V and J ends lost 5 bases and 7 bases respectively, with 17 bases between them. The CDR3 is made up of 14 amino acids. Germline V CDR1 and CDR2: MDHEN, SYDVKM.

The rearrangement uses TRBV6-4 and TRBJ2-3; 8 bases are a match to TRBD1. The ends lost 4 bases at V and 4 bases at J; junction bases unmatched: 4. This CDR3 contains 14 residues. The germline V gene has CDR1 MRHNA and CDR2 SNTAGT. In nucleotides, the CDR3 is TGTGCCAGCAGTGTCGCAGGGGGCCCAGATACGCAGTATTTT. Protein: CASSVAGGPDTQYF.

This chain connects TRBV6-1 to TRBJ1-2, with D uncertain. In germline, CDR1 is MNHNS, CDR2 SASEGT. This CDR3 contains 12 residues. Trimming removed 0 bases at V and 6 bases at J, with 5 bases between. CDR3 amino acids: CASSEATDGYTF. The CDR3 coding sequence is TGTGCCAGCAGTGAAGCAACGGATGGCTACACCTTC.

The sample holds a few counts of this clone. The V call is TRBV13, the J call TRBJ1-2; 7 nucleotides agree with TRBD1. This CDR3 has 13 amino acids. Unmatched junction bases numbered 6, after V lost 3 bases and J lost 8 bases. Looked up from germline, CDR1 is PRHDT and CDR2 is FYEKMQ (reference sequence). The CDR3 region is CASSLGTETGYTF. The DNA for the CDR3 is TGTGCCAGCAGCTTGGGGACAGAAACGGGCTACACCTTC. Based on the CDR3 plus reference TRBV13 and TRBJ1-2, the full variable domain is AAGVIQSPRHLIKEKRETATLKCYPIPRHDTVYWYQQGPGQDPQFLISFYEKMQSDKGSIPDRFSAQQFSDYHSELNMSSLELGDSALYFCASSLGTETGYTFGSGTRLTVV.

This clone was seen more than once but under ten times. The chain links TRBV6-5 to TRBJ2-7; weak D call: TRBD2 (6 bases). This CDR3 comprises 14 residues. V shed 5 bases and J shed 3 bases, with 14 bases lying between them. Looked up from germline, CDR1 is MNHEY and CDR2 is SVGAGI. The CDR3 DNA reads TGTGCCAGCAGTACTAGCTTCTCGGGCTACGAGCAGTACTTC. Amino acids: CASSTSFSGYEQYF.

The chain carries TRBV10-2 and TRBJ2-7; D may be TRBD1 (8 bases). Germline V gene sequence: CDR1 WSHSY, CDR2 SAAADI. Trimming removed 0 bases at V and 3 bases at J, with 24 bases between. This CDR3 comprises 19 residues. CDR3 region: CASSESIGTGLGDYYEQYF. The DNA for the CDR3 is TGCGCCAGCAGTGAGTCAATCGGGACAGGCCTGGGGGACTACTACGAGCAGTACTTC.

V is TRBV5-1 and J is TRBJ2-1, with TRBD2 identical over 11 bases. J lost 4 bases, V lost 4 bases, and 10 bases had no gene match. CDR1 and CDR2 (germline): SGHRS, YFSETQ. The length of the CDR3 is 17 residues. CDR3 region: CASSNTLAGGLYNEQFF. CDR3 DNA sequence: TGCGCCAGCAGCAATACTCTAGCGGGAGGCCTTTACAATGAGCAGTTCTTC.

J is TRBJ1-1 and V is TRBV7-8, with 9 bases matching TRBD1. V lost 3 bases and J lost 4; bases outside the gene matches: 3. The CDR3 spans 14 residues. Per germline, CDR1 SGHVS and CDR2 FQNEAQ. The CDR3 bases are TGTGCCAGCAGCTTGCGGGACAGGGTCACTGAAGCTTTCTTT. This translates into CASSLRDRVTEAFF.

The V gene is TRBV10-3, the J gene TRBJ1-5; D may be TRBD1 (5 bases). Trimming took 10 bases from V and 4 from J, leaving 14 bases between them. CDR3 length: 13 residues. The V gene's germline CDR1 is ENHRY and CDR2 SYGVKD. The DNA for the CDR3 is TGTGCCAGCGGAGGGTCAGGGAATCAGCCCCAGCATTTT. Protein: CASGGSGNQPQHF.

This chain connects TRBV5-6 to TRBJ1-1; 7 bases agree with TRBD1. The CDR3 contains 13 residues. V lost 5 bases and J lost 6; bases outside the gene matches: 7. Per the germline V gene, CDR1 is SGHDT and CDR2 is YYEEEE. CDR3 protein: CASRPGTAAEAFF. For the CDR3, the DNA is TGTGCCAGCAGGCCCGGGACAGCAGCTGAAGCTTTCTTT.

V usage is TRBV28 and J usage is TRBJ1-5, with D possibly matching TRBD1 (5 bases). V lost 5 bases to trimming and J lost 1 base, with 15 bases between them. Germline-derived CDR1 and CDR2 are MDHEN and SYDVKM. This CDR3 region has 16 residues. CDR3 sequence: CASSEVGLGSNQPQHF. Here the CDR3 DNA reads TGTGCCAGCAGTGAAGTGGGGCTCGGGAGCAATCAGCCCCAGCATTTT.

The chain couples TRBV5-1 to TRBJ1-2, with TRBD1 identical over 9 bases. CDR1 and CDR2 (germline): SGHRS, YFSETQ. The CDR3 is 15 amino acids. The J segment lost 6 bases and the V segment lost 3 bases, leaving 9 bases of the junction unmatched. DNA for the CDR3: TGCGCCAGCAGCTCTATTGGACAGGGGAGGGATGGCTACACCTTC. The encoded protein is CASSSIGQGRDGYTF.

The gene calls are TRBV7-2 and TRBJ1-2; D call uncertain. Germline CDR1 SGHTA, CDR2 FQGNSA. The CDR3 length is 14 residues. V was cut by 3 bases and J by 2 bases, with 10 bases left in between. This chain's CDR3 is CASSLERSNYGYTF. For the CDR3, the DNA is TGTGCCAGCAGCTTGGAGAGGTCAAACTATGGCTACACCTTC.

The chain has TRBV7-2 and TRBJ1-2; the D is unclear. The CDR3 spans 15 residues. V lost 5 bases and J lost 8, with 21 bases in between. Germline assignment: CDR1 SGHTA and CDR2 FQGNSA. The DNA for the CDR3 is TGTGCCAGCAGCGCTAGGGTGAGGGCGCCTCTAGGCTACACCTTC. Its translation is CASSARVRAPLGYTF. Full variable domain (missing parts from reference TRBV7-2 and TRBJ1-2): GAGVSQSPSNKVTEKGKDVELRCDPISGHTALYWYRQSLGQGLEFLIYFQGNSAPDKSGLPSDRFSAERTGGSVSTLTIQRTQQEDSAVYLCASSARVRAPLGYTFGSGTRLTVV.

The chain is built from TRBV30 and TRBJ2-1, with 7 positions matching TRBD1. The length of the CDR3 is 13 residues. J lost 6 bases, V lost 2 bases, and 4 bases had no gene match. In germline, CDR1 is GTSNPN, CDR2 SVGIG (reference sequence). The CDR3, as DNA: TGTGCCTGGAGTTTCCGACAGGGCAATGAGCAGTTCTTC. Translated: CAWSFRQGNEQFF.

The table lists this clone with a count of one. V gene TRBV4-2 combines with J gene TRBJ1-2; TRBD1 is a possible D gene (5 bases). The CDR3 has 12 residues. Germline assignment: CDR1 LGHNA and CDR2 YNFKEQ. Trimming shortened V by 6 bases and J by 8 bases, and 13 bases separated the two germline ends. The CDR3 sequence: CASSPITGGYTF. CDR3 DNA: TGTGCCAGCAGTCCAATAACAGGCGGCTACACCTTC.

The CDR3 bases are TGTGCCACCCAGACAGGGGGCGATTCACCCCTCCACTTT. Its protein is CATQTGGDSPLHF. V and J are TRBV28 and TRBJ1-6; TRBD1 agrees at 10 bases. The junction had 5 bases not matched to a gene; V was cut back by 10 bases and J by 8 bases. The CDR3 is made up of 13 amino acids. Germline V gene sequence: CDR1 MDHEN, CDR2 SYDVKM.

The chain couples TRBV28 to TRBJ1-4; D is perhaps TRBD1 (5 bases). Deletions cut 6 bases from V and 8 bases from J, with 16 bases between. Per the germline V gene, CDR1 is MDHEN and CDR2 is SYDVKM. The CDR3 has 14 residues. In nucleotides, the CDR3 is TGTGCCAGCAGCCCTTCGGGCAGGGTGGAAAAACTGTTTTTT. It specifies CASSPSGRVEKLFF.

The gene calls are TRBV3-1 (or the pseudogene TRBV3-2) and TRBJ2-4; 9 bases agree with TRBD2. Unmatched junction bases numbered 5, after V lost 3 bases and J lost 5 bases. Germline V gene lookup returns CDR1 LGHDT and CDR2 YNNKEL (reference sequence). The CDR3 covers 15 residues. Here the CDR3 DNA reads TGTGCCAGCAGCCACCGCGGGAGGGCTCAAAACATTCAGTACTTC. Amino acid sequence: CASSHRGRAQNIQYF.

The rearrangement uses TRBV7-9 and TRBJ2-1; 7 bases map to TRBD2. This CDR3 region has 14 residues. J was trimmed by 7 bases and V by 1 base; bases with no gene match: 4. Germline V gives CDR1 SEHNR, CDR2 FQNEAQ (reference sequence). The CDR3 protein is CASSLVLRENEQFF. CDR3 in DNA: TGTGCCAGCAGCTTAGTGCTGCGGGAGAATGAGCAGTTCTTC.

This clone was seen more than once but under ten times. This chain connects TRBV19 to TRBJ1-2; TRBD1 is a possible D gene (6 bases). The germline CDR1 and CDR2 sequences are LNHDA and SQIVND (reference sequence). CDR3 length: 15 amino acids. V lost 3 bases, J lost 5 bases, and 16 bases lay in between. The CDR3 loop reads CASSIALDSHYGYTF. The CDR3 region has the DNA TGTGCCAGTAGTATTGCCCTGGACAGCCATTATGGCTACACCTTC.